A selection of T cell receptor beta chains follows, all from one sample in a study of T-cell memory formation after mild COVID-19. Each CDR3 protein gets one entry after TCRdb re-called the 5' RACE reads with MiXCR. The sample shows around 340,000 distinct CDR3 sequences, under 25% of them seen only once. Sequenced material: PBMCs or a T cell subset sorted from them (not recorded which). These receptors were collected from an adult woman who had mild COVID-19 (a few samples of this study predate the infection). Cell type and time point are not known. Both conserved end residues are part of each CDR3. The order of the fields is D gene, V gene, J gene, clone size, CDR3 DNA, CDR3 protein. A D gene is named only where the DNA matches it firmly. Rows may omit the clone size; those that give it use once, few, many or a size class.

.	TRBV5-1	TRBJ1-2	few	TGCGCCAGCAGCCATACGGGAATGGCGTATGGCTACACCTTC	CASSHTGMAYGYTF
TRBD1	TRBV25-1	TRBJ1-1	.	TGTGCCAGCATGACAGGGTACACTGAAGCTTTCTTT	CASMTGYTEAFF
TRBD2	TRBV7-9	TRBJ2-3	.	TGTGCCAGCAGCGAAGACTTGCGGGAGATTGGAGATACGCAGTATTTT	CASSEDLREIGDTQYF
.	TRBV11-2	TRBJ2-7	.	TGTGCCAGCAGTCTCTACGGAGGGGTCGGGGACGAGCAGTACTTC	CASSLYGGVGDEQYF
.	TRBV5-1	TRBJ2-7	.	TGCGCCAGCAGCGGGACAAATCCCTACGAGCAGTACTTC	CASSGTNPYEQYF
TRBD1	TRBV7-9	TRBJ2-7	few	TGTGCCAGCAGCTTAGGGAGAGCGACAGGGGTACACGAGCAGTACTTC	CASSLGRATGVHEQYF
TRBD2	TRBV25-1	TRBJ2-2	few	TGTGCCACCTTAGCGGGAGGTAACACCGGGGAGCTGTTTTTT	CATLAGGNTGELFF
.	TRBV4-1	TRBJ1-5	.	TGCGCCAGCAGCCGAACAATCTCCCCAATACAGGTGTTGGGCAATCAGCCCCAGCATTTT	CASSRTISPIQVLGNQPQHF
TRBD2	TRBV20-1	TRBJ2-1	.	TGCAGTGCTACAGGACTAGCGGGGGCCGTTAAAGAGTTCTTC	CSATGLAGAVKEFF
TRBD2	TRBV9	TRBJ2-1	many	TGTGCCAGCAGCGTAGGGACTAGCGGGGATCCCTACAATGAGCAGTTCTTC	CASSVGTSGDPYNEQFF
.	TRBV18	TRBJ2-7	.	TGTGCCAGCTCACCAATAGGTACCGAGCAGTACTTC	CASSPIGTEQYF
TRBD1	TRBV29-1	TRBJ2-1	.	TGCAGCGTTGTAAGGGGGCCTGAGCAGTTCTTC	CSVVRGPEQFF
.	TRBV9	TRBJ1-5	few	TGTGCCAGCAGCGGACGAGGGGACGGGAATCAGCCCCAGCATTTT	CASSGRGDGNQPQHF
.	TRBV18	TRBJ2-5	few	TGTGCCAGCTCACCGATGGAGACCCAGTACTTC	CASSPMETQYF
TRBD1	TRBV12-3/TRBV12-4	TRBJ1-1	.	TGTGCCAGCAGTTTCCGCAGGACAGGGAGACGCACTGAAGCTTTCTTT	CASSFRRTGRRTEAFF
.	TRBV15	TRBJ1-1	few	TGTGCCACCAGCAGAGAAAGGAAGAACACTGAAGCTTTCTTT	CATSRERKNTEAFF
TRBD2	TRBV30	TRBJ2-1	few	TGTGCCTGGAGGGGACTAGCGGGATCTGTAAATGAGCAGTTCTTC	CAWRGLAGSVNEQFF
TRBD1	TRBV7-9	TRBJ2-2	.	TGTGCCAGCAGCCCCGAGGTGGGACAGCAGGACGGGGAGCTGTTTTTT	CASSPEVGQQDGELFF
.	TRBV5-5	TRBJ1-5	few	TGTGCCAGCAGTCTGGACAGTTTCAATCAGCCCCAGCATTTT	CASSLDSFNQPQHF
TRBD2	TRBV5-1	TRBJ2-3	many	TGCGCCAGCAGCTTGAGCGGGACTAACACAGATACGCAGTATTTT	CASSLSGTNTDTQYF
.	TRBV20-1	TRBJ1-5	few	TGCAGTGCTAGAGATGCTGGCAGGGGCGGTCAGCCCCAGCATTTT	CSARDAGRGGQPQHF
.	TRBV7-9	TRBJ2-5	.	TGTGCCAGCAGCTTTCCCGGACCTCAAGAGACCCAGTACTTC	CASSFPGPQETQYF
.	TRBV5-6	TRBJ2-1	.	TGTGCCAGCAGCTTGGGGGTTGGGTTAGCCTTCCTTGAGCAGTTCTTC	CASSLGVGLAFLEQFF
.	TRBV3-1	TRBJ1-3	few	TGTGCCAGCACGAATCGGGCCGCTGCAAACACCATATATTTT	CASTNRAAANTIYF
TRBD1	TRBV4-1	TRBJ1-6	few	TGCGCCAGCAGCGGACAGGGGTCACCCCTCCACTTT	CASSGQGSPLHF
.	TRBV12-3/TRBV12-4	TRBJ1-4	.	TGTGCCAGCAGTTTTTCTGGGGAAAAACTGTTTTTT	CASSFSGEKLFF
TRBD2	TRBV30	TRBJ2-7	.	TGTGCCTGGAGTGTACGGGAGGGCGTGCGTTCCTACGAGCAGTACTTC	CAWSVREGVRSYEQYF
.	TRBV27	TRBJ2-7	few	TGTGCCAGCAGTTTTCGGGTCACCCAAGGGGGACAAAAATCAACCTACGAGCAGTACTTC	CASSFRVTQGGQKSTYEQYF
TRBD1	TRBV7-2	TRBJ2-7	few	TGTGCCAGCAGCCCGCGACCGGGACAGGGGAGCGAGCAGTACTTC	CASSPRPGQGSEQYF
.	TRBV4-1	TRBJ2-5	.	TGCGCCAGCAGCCCGCCGTTCTACTTC	CASSPPFYF
.	TRBV6-5	TRBJ2-2	.	TGTGCCAGCAAGAGCCGTCGGAACACCGGGGAGCTGTTTTTT	CASKSRRNTGELFF
.	TRBV5-1	TRBJ2-1	.	TGCGCCAGCAGCTCCTCTTACCTAGCGACCAATGAGCAGTTCTTC	CASSSSYLATNEQFF
TRBD1	TRBV5-1	TRBJ2-1	many	TGCGCCAGCAGCTTGGTCCCGGGACAGGGGGGTCCTAACAATGAGCAGTTCTTC	CASSLVPGQGGPNNEQFF
.	TRBV30	TRBJ1-2	.	TGTGCCTGGAGAGGGACTGGCTACACCTTC	CAWRGTGYTF
.	TRBV7-2	TRBJ2-5	few	TGTGCCAGCAGCTTAGCGAGAGCTGCGGGTACCGAGACCCAGTACTTC	CASSLARAAGTETQYF
TRBD2	TRBV4-3	TRBJ2-1	.	TGCGCCAGCAGCCAAGAAGAGGGTAGCGGGAGGGTTGACAATGAGCAGTTCTTC	CASSQEEGSGRVDNEQFF
.	TRBV21-1	TRBJ2-7	few	TGTGCCAGCTCCCACAGTGGGGACAGGCGGTTCGAGCAGTACTTC	CASSHSGDRRFEQYF
.	TRBV7-8	TRBJ2-2	.	TGTGCCAGCATGTATCCTGGAGGGGGGACCCAAACCGGGGAGCTGTTTTTT	CASMYPGGGTQTGELFF
.	TRBV12-3/TRBV12-4	TRBJ2-7	.	TGTGCCAGCAGTCGGAACCTGGGTGGCGAGCAGTACTTC	CASSRNLGGEQYF
.	TRBV25-1	TRBJ2-1	few	TGTGCCAGCAGTGACTGGGAGAATGAGCAGTTCTTC	CASSDWENEQFF